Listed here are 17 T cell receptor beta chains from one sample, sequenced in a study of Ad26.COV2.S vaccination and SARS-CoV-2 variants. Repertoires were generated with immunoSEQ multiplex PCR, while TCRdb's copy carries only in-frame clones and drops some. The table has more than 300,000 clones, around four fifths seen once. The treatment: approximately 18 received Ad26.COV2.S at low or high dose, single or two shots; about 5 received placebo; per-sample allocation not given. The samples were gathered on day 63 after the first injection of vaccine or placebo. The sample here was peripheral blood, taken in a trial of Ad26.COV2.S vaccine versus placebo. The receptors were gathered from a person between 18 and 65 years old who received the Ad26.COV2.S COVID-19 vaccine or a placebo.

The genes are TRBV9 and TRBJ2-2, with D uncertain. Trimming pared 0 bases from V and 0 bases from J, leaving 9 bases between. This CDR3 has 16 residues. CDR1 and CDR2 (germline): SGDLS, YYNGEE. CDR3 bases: TGTGCCAGCAGCGTAGGCCCAAGGGCGAACACCGGGGAGCTGTTTTTT. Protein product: CASSVGPRANTGELFF.

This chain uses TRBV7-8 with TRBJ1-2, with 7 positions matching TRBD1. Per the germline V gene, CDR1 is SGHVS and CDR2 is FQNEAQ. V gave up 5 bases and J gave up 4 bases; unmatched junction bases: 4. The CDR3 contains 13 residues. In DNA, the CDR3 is TGTGCCAGCAGCGCCGGACAGGCCTATGGCTACACCTTC. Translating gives CASSAGQAYGYTF.

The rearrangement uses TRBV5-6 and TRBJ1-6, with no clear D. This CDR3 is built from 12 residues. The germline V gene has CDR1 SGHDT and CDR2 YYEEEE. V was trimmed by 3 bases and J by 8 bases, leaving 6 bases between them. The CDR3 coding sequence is TGTGCCAGCAGCTCTGATTATTCACCCCTCCACTTT. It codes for CASSSDYSPLHF. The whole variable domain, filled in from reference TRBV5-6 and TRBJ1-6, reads DAGVTQSPTHLIKTRGQQVTLRCSPKSGHDTVSWYQQALGQGPQFIFQYYEEEERQRGNFPDRFSGHQFPNYSSELNVNALLLGDSALYLCASSSDYSPLHFGNGTRLTVT.

CDR3 in amino acids: CASSLRDSLSSREKLFF. The CDR3 nucleotides read TGTGCCAGCAGCTTACGGGACAGTCTCTCTTCAAGGGAAAAACTGTTTTTT. This chain joins TRBV11-3 and TRBJ1-4; 7 positions match TRBD1. CDR1 is SGHNT and CDR2 is YENEEA in the germline V gene. V shed 2 bases and J 8 bases; nucleotides not matched to a gene: 14. The CDR3 consists of 17 residues.

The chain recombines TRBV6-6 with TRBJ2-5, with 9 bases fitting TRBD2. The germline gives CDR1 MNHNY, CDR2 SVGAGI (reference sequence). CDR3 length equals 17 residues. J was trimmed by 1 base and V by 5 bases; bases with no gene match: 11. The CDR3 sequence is CASSLLYRGGVQETQYF. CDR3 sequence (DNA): TGTGCCAGCAGTCTCCTGTACCGCGGGGGGGTCCAAGAGACCCAGTACTTC.

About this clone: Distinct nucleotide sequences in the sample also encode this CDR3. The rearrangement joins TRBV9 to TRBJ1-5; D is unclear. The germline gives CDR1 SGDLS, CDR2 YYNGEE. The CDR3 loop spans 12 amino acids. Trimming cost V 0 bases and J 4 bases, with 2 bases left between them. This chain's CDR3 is CASSVGNQPQHF. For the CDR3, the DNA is TGTGCCAGCAGCGTAGGTAATCAGCCCCAGCATTTT.

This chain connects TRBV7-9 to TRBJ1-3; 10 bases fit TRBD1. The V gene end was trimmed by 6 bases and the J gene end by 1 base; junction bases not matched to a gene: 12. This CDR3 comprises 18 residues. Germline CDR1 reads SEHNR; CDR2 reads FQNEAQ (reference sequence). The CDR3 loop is CASRTLQDRGDSGNTIYF. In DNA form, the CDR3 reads TGTGCCAGCAGAACATTACAGGACAGGGGGGATTCTGGAAACACCATATATTTT.

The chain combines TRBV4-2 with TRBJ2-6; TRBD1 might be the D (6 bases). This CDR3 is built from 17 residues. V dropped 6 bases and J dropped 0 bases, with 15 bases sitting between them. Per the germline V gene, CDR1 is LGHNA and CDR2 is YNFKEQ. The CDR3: CASSQGSSYSGANVLTF. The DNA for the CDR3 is TGTGCCAGCAGTCAGGGGTCCTCATACTCTGGGGCCAACGTCCTGACTTTC.

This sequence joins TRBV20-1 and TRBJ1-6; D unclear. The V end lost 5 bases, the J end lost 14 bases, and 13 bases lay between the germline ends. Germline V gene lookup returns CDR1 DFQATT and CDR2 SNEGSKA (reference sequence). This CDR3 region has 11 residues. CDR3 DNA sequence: TGCAGTGCTCCCATCGCTGCTTCCCTCCACTTT. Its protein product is CSAPIAASLHF.

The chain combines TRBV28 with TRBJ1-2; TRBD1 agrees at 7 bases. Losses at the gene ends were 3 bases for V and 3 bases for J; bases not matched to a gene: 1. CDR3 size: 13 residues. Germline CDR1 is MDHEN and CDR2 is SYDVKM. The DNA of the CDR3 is TGTGCCAGCAGTTTGCAGGGGGACTATGGCTACACCTTC. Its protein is CASSLQGDYGYTF.

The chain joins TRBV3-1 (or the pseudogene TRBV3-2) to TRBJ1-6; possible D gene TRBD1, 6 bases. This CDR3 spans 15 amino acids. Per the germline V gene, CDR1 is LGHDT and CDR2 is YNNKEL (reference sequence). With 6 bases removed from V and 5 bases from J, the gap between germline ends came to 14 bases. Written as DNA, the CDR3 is TGTGCCAGCAGGCCCGCCGGACAGAATAATTCACCCCTCCACTTT. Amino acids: CASRPAGQNNSPLHF.

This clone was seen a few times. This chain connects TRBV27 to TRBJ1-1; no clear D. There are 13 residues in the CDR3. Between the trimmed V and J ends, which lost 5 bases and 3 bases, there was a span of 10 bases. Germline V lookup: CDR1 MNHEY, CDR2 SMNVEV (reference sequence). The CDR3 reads CASSVTGYTEAFF. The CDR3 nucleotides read TGTGCCAGCAGTGTAACGGGGTACACTGAAGCTTTCTTT.

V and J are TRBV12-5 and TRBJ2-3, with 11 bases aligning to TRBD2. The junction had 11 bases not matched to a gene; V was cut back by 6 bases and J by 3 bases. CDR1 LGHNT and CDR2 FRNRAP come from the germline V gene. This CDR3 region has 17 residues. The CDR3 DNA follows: TGTGCTAGTGGCCCCCCTCTAGCGGGGGGAGGAACAGATACGCAGTATTTT. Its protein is CASGPPLAGGGTDTQYF.

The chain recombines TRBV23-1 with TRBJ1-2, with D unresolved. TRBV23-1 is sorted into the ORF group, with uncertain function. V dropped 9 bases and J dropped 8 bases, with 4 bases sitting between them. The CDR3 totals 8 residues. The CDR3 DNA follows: TGCGCCAGACCCGGCTACACCTTC. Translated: CARPGYTF.

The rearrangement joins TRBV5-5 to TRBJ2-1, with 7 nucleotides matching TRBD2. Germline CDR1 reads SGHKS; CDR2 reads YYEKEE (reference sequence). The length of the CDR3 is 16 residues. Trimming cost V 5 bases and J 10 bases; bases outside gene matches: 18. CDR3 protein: CASRLGGTTIWAEQFF. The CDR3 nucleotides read TGTGCCAGCAGACTGGGAGGGACGACAATCTGGGCAGAGCAGTTCTTC.

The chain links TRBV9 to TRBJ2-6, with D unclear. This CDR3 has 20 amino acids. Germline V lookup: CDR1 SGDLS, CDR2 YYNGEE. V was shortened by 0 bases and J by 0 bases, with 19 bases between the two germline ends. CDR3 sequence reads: CASSVEVRPTQLSGANVLTF. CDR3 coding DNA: TGTGCCAGCAGCGTAGAAGTCAGGCCTACCCAACTCTCTGGGGCCAACGTCCTGACTTTC.

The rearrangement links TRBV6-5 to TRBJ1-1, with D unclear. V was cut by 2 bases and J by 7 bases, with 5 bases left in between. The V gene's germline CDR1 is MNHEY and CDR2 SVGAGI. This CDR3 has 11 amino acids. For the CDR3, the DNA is TGTGCCAGCAGTTACGAGGGTGAAGCTTTCTTT. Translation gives CASSYEGEAFF.